This T cell receptor (beta chain) was found in a study of blood T cells in healthy people across ages. CDR3 length: 14 amino acids. Trimming left V 7 bases short and J 0 bases short, with 13 bases between. Isolation yielded PBMCs, at least 6.5 million per sample, in every case. A sample-barcoded 5' primer and a J-beta primer mix were used in a second PCR of about 6 to 12 cycles. TCRdb re-analysed the 5' RACE reads in MiXCR, keeping a single row per CDR3 protein. The repertoire holds 550,000 to 800,000 distinct CDR3 sequences, with about 21% as singletons. The sequence was obtained from a man between 65 and 85 years old in good health. The chain joins TRBV12-3 or TRBV12-4 to TRBJ2-7; D not resolved. Material: blood. The CDR3 loop reads CASTYDLSSYEQYF. The DNA of the CDR3 is TGTGCCAGCACCTACGACTTGAGCTCCTACGAGCAGTACTTC.